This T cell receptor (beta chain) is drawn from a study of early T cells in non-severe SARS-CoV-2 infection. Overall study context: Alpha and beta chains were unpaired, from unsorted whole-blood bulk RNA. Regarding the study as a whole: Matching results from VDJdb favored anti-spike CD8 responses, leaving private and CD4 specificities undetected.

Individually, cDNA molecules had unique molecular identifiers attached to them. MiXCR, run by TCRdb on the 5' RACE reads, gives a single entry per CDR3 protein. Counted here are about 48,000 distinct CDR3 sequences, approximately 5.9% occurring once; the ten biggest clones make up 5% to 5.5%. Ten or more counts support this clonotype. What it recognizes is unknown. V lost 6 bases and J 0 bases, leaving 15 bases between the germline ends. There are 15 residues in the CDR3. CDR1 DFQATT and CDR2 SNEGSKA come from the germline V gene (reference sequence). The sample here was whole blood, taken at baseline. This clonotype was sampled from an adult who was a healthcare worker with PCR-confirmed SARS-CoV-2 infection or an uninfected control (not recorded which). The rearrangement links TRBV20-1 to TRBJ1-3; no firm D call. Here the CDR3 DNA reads TGCAGTGCCCCCGCGGGTTTCCTCTCTGGAAACACCATATATTTT. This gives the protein CSAPAGFLSGNTIYF.